One sample yielded the 3 T cell receptor beta chains listed below, sequenced in a study of technical replicates of blood from a few donors. Clones were read by immunoSEQ multiplex PCR, and TCRdb kept only the in-frame ones, dropping some. The sample holds tens of thousands of clones, 93% seen once. The specimen was PBMCs. These receptors all come from a human donor in good health. Some clones in this sample may be carry-over from other donors' samples.

This chain's CDR3 is CASSPRGGGVRTEAFF. CDR3 nucleotide sequence: TGTGCCAGCAGCCCTAGGGGAGGAGGGGTCAGGACTGAAGCTTTCTTT. The chain combines TRBV5-4 with TRBJ1-1, with D tentatively TRBD1 (5 bases). Germline CDR1 and CDR2: SGHNT and YYREEE (reference sequence). This CDR3 region has 16 residues. Trimming removed 4 bases at V and 5 bases at J, with 21 bases between.

The V call is TRBV7-2, the J call TRBJ1-4; maybe TRBD1 (5 bases). V lost 5 bases and J lost 5, with 24 bases in between. Germline V lookup: CDR1 SGHTA, CDR2 FQGNSA. The CDR3 totals 18 residues. The DNA for the CDR3 is TGTGCCAGCAGCCGAACGTCGAAAGAAGGGGCCCGGAATGAAAAACTGTTTTTT. Protein: CASSRTSKEGARNEKLFF.

DNA for the CDR3: TGTGCCAGCAGCTTAACAGGGGAGAACTATGGCTACACCTTC. This sequence encodes CASSLTGENYGYTF. The chain links TRBV9 to TRBJ1-2, with 7 nucleotides matching TRBD1. J was trimmed by 2 bases and V by 4 bases; bases with no gene match: 5. CDR1 and CDR2 (germline): SGDLS, YYNGEE. CDR3 length: 14 amino acids.